The T cell receptor beta chain described here comes from a study of naive and memory T cell subsets. The study's findings and limits: Reportedly, tuberculin skin test sites gave far more TCRs than other biopsies.

Amplification of ligated cDNA took four PCR rounds with SP2 and nested alpha and beta constant primers. TCRdb ran MiXCR on the UMI-ligation and nested PCR reads and lists one entry per CDR3 protein. The repertoire holds about 37,000 distinct CDR3 sequences, with about 11% as singletons. Comment on this clonotype: Antigen unknown. A much larger clone lies one base from this, so it may be a read error.

Treatment of the sample: skin biopsy from PPD injection site in Mantoux-positive individual. A UMI-containing oligonucleotide was joined by 3' ligation to the TCR cDNA template. This receptor was taken from an adult in good health. The input for sequencing was skin, taken from a tuberculin skin test site.

The CDR3 is CASISWEQEQFF. The DNA for the CDR3 is TGTGCCAGCATTAGCTGGGAGCAGGAGCAGTTCTTC. This sequence joins TRBV28 and TRBJ2-1; tentatively, D is TRBD2 (5 bases). The germline V and J ends were trimmed by 7 bases and 10 bases, with 14 bases remaining between them. Germline lookup yields CDR1 MDHEN and CDR2 SYDVKM. The CDR3 is 12 residues long. The entire variable domain, with the rest obtained from reference TRBV28 and TRBJ2-1, is as follows: DVKVTQSSRYLVKRTGEKVFLECVQDMDHENMFWYRQDPGLGLRLIYFSYDVKMKEKGDIPEGYSVSREKKERFSLILESASTNQTSMYLCASISWEQEQFFGPGTRLTVL.